This T cell receptor beta chain was identified during a study of cytomegalovirus exposure and HLA in healthy donors. The study's findings and limits: The authors listed roughly 150 TCR beta chains as cytomegalovirus-associated. The study found most TCR sequences rare, yet found some public TCRs in many donors.

PCR employed 60 Vbeta and 13 Jbeta primers. Assay: immunoSEQ multiplex PCR; the TCRdb copy retains only in-frame clones and omits some. Among 65,000 to 90,000 clones, under 80% were seen once, and the ten largest hold around 4.3%. The CDR3 consists of 15 residues. V was pared by 5 bases and J by 5 bases, with 18 bases between. The germline V gene has CDR1 KGHSH and CDR2 LQKENI. Concerning this clone itself: Antigen unknown.

Sequencing was done on a sample of PBMCs. The J gene is TRBJ1-1, the V gene TRBV18; D possibly corresponds to TRBD1 (5 bases). The TCR comes from a man in his sixties in good health and CMV-seronegative. The CDR3 here is CASSFTGLVPTEAFF. The DNA for the CDR3 is TGTGCCAGCTCATTTACAGGCCTGGTTCCAACTGAAGCTTTCTTT.